Reported below is one T cell receptor (beta chain). Its antigen is unidentified. The data were taken from a study of T cells and Merkel cell carcinoma outcomes. Overall study results and limits: Merkel cell carcinoma outcomes were reportedly predicted by repertoire and T-cell density.

The repertoire was sequenced with immunoSEQ multiplex PCR; TCRdb's copy has only in-frame clones and lacks some. The sample has approximately 20,000 clones; 82% are singletons. V dropped 1 base and J dropped 4 bases, with 15 bases sitting between them. From germline, CDR1 is KGHSH and CDR2 LQKENI. The CDR3 consists of 16 residues. The sequence was obtained from a human donor with Merkel cell carcinoma. Sequenced material: tumor tissue from Merkel cell carcinoma. The rearrangement joins TRBV18 to TRBJ2-3, with no clear D. The CDR3 loop reads CASSPQGRIYPDTQYF. In nucleotides, the CDR3 is TGTGCCAGCTCACCACAGGGTAGGATCTATCCAGATACGCAGTATTTT.